One and the same sample provided the 3 T cell receptor beta chains below, sequenced in a study of CD8+ T cells in alopecia areata. cDNA serving as the sequencing template came from extracted, reverse transcribed RNA. The protocol was immunoSEQ multiplex PCR, while the TCRdb copy is restricted to in-frame clones and leaves out a portion. The sample shows fewer than 110,000 clones, 45% to 60% of them seen only once. The sample was CD4+ T cells sorted from blood. Source of these receptors: a human donor in good health.

This clone was seen once. The V and J genes are TRBV15 and TRBJ2-7, with 11 bases fitting TRBD2. V trimming: 5 bases; J trimming: 7 bases; junction bases outside the gene matches: 7. The CDR3 sequence is 14 residues long. The germline gives CDR1 LNHNV, CDR2 YYDKDF (reference sequence). CDR3 in amino acids: CATSGSGGAGEQYF. The CDR3 DNA reads TGTGCCACCAGCGGTAGCGGGGGGGCCGGGGAGCAGTACTTC.

CDR3 nucleotides: TGTGCCTGGCTACACAGGGGTGGTAAGGAGACCCAGTACTTC. Its translation is CAWLHRGGKETQYF. This sequence joins TRBV30 and TRBJ2-5; TRBD1 aligns across 7 bases. The V and J ends lost 5 bases and 5 bases, in that order; junction bases with no gene match: 11. Germline assignment: CDR1 GTSNPN and CDR2 SVGIG (reference sequence). The CDR3 totals 14 residues.

Comments on this clone: A junction boundary mismatches the germline segment, possibly from a read error. The genes are TRBV7-2 and TRBJ2-5; TRBD2 matches at 9 bases. Germline CDR1 is SGHTA and CDR2 is FQGNSA. There are 14 residues in the CDR3. Written as DNA, the CDR3 is TGTGCCAGCAGCTTCGCGGGGGGGCAAGAGGCCCAGTACTTC. Protein product: CASSFAGGQEAQYF.